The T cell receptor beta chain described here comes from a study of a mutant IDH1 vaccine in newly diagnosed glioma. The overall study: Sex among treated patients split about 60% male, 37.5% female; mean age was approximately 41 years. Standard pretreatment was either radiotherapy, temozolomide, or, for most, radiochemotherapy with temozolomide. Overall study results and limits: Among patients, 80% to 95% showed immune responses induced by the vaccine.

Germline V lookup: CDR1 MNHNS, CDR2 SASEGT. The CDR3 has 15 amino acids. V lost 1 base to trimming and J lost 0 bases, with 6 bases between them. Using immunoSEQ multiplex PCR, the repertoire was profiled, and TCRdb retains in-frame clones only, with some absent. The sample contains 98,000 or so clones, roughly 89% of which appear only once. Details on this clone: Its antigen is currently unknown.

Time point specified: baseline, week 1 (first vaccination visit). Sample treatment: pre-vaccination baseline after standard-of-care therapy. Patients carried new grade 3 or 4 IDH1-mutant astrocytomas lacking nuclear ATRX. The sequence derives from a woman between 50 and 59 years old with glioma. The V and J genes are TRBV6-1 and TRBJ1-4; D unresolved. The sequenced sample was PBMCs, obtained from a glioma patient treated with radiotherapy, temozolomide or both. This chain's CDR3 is CASSEGSATNEKLFF. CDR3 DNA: TGTGCCAGCAGTGAAGGGTCCGCAACTAATGAAAAACTGTTTTTT.